The clone carrying this T cell receptor beta chain has only one observation. The data were obtained in a study of blood T cell repertoires in COVID-19. Overall study context: Specimens from acute and convalescent COVID-19 originated in the United States, Italy and Spain.

TCRdb's table, derived via immunoSEQ multiplex PCR, lists solely in-frame clones and lacks some. The sample has under 350,000 clones; under 90% are singletons. With V trimmed by 8 bases and J by 4 bases, 12 bases remained unmatched. The CDR3 length is 17 residues. CDR1 and CDR2 (germline): LNHDA, SQIVND (reference sequence). The sequenced sample consisted of peripheral blood. The sequence derives from a woman aged 45-60 years who had recovered from COVID-19. The rearrangement joins TRBV19 to TRBJ2-6, with 9 nucleotides matching TRBD2. This CDR3 reads CASSTSGLPMGANVLTF. The CDR3 region has the DNA TGTGCCAGTTCGACTAGCGGCCTGCCTATGGGGGCCAACGTCCTGACTTTC.